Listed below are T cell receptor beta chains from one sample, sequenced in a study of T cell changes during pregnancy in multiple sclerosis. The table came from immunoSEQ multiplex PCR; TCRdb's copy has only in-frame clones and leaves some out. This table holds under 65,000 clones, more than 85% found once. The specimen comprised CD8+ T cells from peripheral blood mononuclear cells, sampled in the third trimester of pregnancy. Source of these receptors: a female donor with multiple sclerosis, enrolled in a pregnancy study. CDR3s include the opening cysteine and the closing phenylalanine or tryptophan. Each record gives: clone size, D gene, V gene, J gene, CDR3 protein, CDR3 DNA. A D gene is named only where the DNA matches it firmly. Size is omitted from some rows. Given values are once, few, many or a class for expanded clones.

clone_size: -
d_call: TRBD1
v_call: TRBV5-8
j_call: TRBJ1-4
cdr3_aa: CASSYRQGTDEKLFF
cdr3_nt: TGTGCCAGCAGCTACCGACAGGGGACGGATGAAAAACTGTTTTTT

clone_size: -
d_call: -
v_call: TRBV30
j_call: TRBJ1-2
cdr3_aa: CAWRTLTGRGNYGYTF
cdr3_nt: TGTGCCTGGAGAACCCTAACAGGGAGGGGAAACTATGGCTACACCTTC

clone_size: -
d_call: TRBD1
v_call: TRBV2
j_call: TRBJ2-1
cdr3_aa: CASSGTPGQGADEQFF
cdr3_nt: TGTGCCAGCAGCGGGACCCCGGGACAGGGTGCGGATGAGCAGTTCTTC

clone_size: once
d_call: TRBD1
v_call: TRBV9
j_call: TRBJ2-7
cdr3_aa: CASSPSPGTGRPGEQYF
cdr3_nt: TGTGCCAGCAGCCCTAGCCCCGGGACAGGGCGACCGGGTGAGCAGTACTTC

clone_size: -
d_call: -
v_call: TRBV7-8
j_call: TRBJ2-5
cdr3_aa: CASSLDVVGGRGTQYF
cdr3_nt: TGTGCCAGCAGCTTAGATGTTGTGGGGGGGCGGGGGACCCAGTACTTC

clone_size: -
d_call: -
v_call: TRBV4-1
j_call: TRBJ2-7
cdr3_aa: CASSQDIGSYEQYF
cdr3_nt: TGCGCCAGCAGCCAAGATATCGGTTCCTACGAGCAGTACTTC

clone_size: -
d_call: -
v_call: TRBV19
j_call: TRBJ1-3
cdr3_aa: CASSIPQGISGNTIYF
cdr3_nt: TGTGCCAGTAGTATACCCCAGGGCATCTCTGGAAACACCATATATTTT

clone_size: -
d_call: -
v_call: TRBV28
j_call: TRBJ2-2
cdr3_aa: CASNLRGAGELFF
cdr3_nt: TGTGCCAGCAACCTCAGGGGGGCCGGGGAGCTGTTTTTT

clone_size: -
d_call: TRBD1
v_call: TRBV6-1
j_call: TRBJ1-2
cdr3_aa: CASSEARDRGLASGYTF
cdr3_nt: TGTGCCAGCAGTGAAGCCAGAGACAGGGGGCTTGCGTCTGGCTACACCTTC

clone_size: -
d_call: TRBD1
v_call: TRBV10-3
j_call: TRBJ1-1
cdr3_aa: CAIRGQGDEAFF
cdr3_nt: TGTGCCATCAGGGGACAGGGGGACGAAGCTTTCTTT

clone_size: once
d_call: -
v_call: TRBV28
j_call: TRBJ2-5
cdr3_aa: CASSLPRPDTQETQYF
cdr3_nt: TGTGCCAGCAGTTTACCCCGGCCGGACACTCAAGAGACCCAGTACTTC

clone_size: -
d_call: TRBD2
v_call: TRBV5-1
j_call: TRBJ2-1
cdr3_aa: CASRVPTGTSGRAINEQFF
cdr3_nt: TGCGCCAGCAGGGTGCCAACCGGGACTAGCGGGAGGGCCATCAATGAGCAGTTCTTC

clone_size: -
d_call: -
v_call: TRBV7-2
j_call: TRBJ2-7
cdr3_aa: CASSWTESWGSPSYEQYF
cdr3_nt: TGTGCCAGCAGCTGGACAGAGAGCTGGGGGTCCCCTTCCTACGAGCAGTACTTC

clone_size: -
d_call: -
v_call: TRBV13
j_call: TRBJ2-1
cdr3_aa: CASRLAWGNEQFF
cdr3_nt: TGTGCCAGCAGGCTAGCGTGGGGCAATGAGCAGTTCTTC

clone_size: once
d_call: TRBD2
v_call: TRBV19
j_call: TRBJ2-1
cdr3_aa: CASRVGTSGYNEQFF
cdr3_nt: TGTGCCAGTAGAGTCGGGACTAGCGGTTACAATGAGCAGTTCTTC

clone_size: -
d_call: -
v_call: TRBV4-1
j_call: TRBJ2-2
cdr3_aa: CASSRGGGGTGELFF
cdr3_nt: TGCGCCAGCAGCCGGGGGGGAGGGGGCACCGGGGAGCTGTTTTTT

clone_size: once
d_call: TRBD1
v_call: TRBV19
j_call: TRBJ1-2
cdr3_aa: CASSIRTGGELVGGYTF
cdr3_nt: TGTGCCAGTAGTATAAGGACAGGGGGCGAATTAGTTGGTGGCTACACCTTC

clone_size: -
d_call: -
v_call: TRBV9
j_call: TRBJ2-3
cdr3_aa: CASSAQHTDTQYF
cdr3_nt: TGTGCCAGCAGCGCCCAACACACAGATACGCAGTATTTT

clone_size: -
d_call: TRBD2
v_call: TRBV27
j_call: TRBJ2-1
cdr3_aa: CASSSPSGSGEFF
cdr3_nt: TGTGCCAGCAGTTCCCCTAGCGGTAGCGGGGAGTTCTTC

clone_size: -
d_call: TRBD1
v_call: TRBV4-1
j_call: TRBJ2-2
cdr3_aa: CASSQESSGGTANTGELFF
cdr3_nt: TGCGCCAGCAGCCAAGAATCTTCAGGGGGCACAGCGAACACCGGGGAGCTGTTTTTT

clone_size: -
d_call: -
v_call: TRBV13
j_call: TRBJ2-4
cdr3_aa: CASSLREGVKNIQYF
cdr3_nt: TGTGCCAGCAGCTTACGTGAAGGAGTTAAAAACATTCAGTACTTC

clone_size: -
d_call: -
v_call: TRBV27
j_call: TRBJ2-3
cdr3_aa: CASSSASVEGDTQYF
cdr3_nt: TGTGCCAGCAGTTCCGCGTCAGTGGAGGGAGATACGCAGTATTTT

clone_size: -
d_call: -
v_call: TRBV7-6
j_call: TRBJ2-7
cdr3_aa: CASSLEAGVVGSSYEQYF
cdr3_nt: TGTGCCAGCAGCTTAGAAGCCGGGGTCGTGGGGAGCTCCTACGAGCAGTACTTC

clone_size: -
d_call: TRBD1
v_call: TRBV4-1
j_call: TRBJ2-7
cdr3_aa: CASSQGDRGYEQYF
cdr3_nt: TGCGCCAGCAGCCAAGGCGACAGGGGCTACGAGCAGTACTTC

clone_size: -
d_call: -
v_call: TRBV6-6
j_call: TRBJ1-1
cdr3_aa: CASSNRPGHSNTEAFF
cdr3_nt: TGTGCCAGCAGTAATCGACCGGGACACTCGAACACTGAAGCTTTCTTT

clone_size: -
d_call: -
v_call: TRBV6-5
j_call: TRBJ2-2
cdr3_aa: CASSPGENTGELFF
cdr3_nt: TGTGCCAGCAGCCCCGGGGAGAACACCGGGGAGCTGTTTTTT

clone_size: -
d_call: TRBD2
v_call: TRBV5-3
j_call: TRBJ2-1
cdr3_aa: CARPRQREEYNEQFF
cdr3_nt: TGTGCCAGACCCCGCCAGCGGGAGGAATACAATGAGCAGTTCTTC